This T cell receptor (beta chain) was captured by sequencing in a study of beta chain features in type 1 diabetes. The study reverse transcribed the entire isolated RNA, so it sequenced expressed TCRB transcripts. Here immunoSEQ multiplex PCR was the method, and the copy in TCRdb shows in-frame clones only, minus some. Of about 140,000 clones listed, roughly 9.3% are singletons. Per germline, CDR1 SNHLY and CDR2 FYNNEI. V lost 6 bases and J lost 2; bases outside the gene matches: 4. The CDR3 contains 15 residues. V usage is TRBV2 and J usage is TRBJ2-6, with 7 bases identical to TRBD2. This TCR derives from a woman aged 35 to 49 in good health. The sample comprised central memory CD4+ T cells from blood. This chain's CDR3 is CASRAGEAGANVLTF. CDR3 nucleotides: TGTGCCAGCAGGGCGGGGGAAGCTGGGGCCAACGTCCTGACTTTC.